The entry that follows covers one T cell receptor (beta chain) sequence. Antigen: not known. PCR was performed using 60 Vbeta and 13 Jbeta primers. TCRdb's table, derived via immunoSEQ multiplex PCR, lists solely in-frame clones and lacks some. There are 200,000 to 300,000 clones in the sample; approximately 84% occur only once, and roughly 2% lies in the top ten. CDR3 length: 15 residues. Per the germline V gene, CDR1 is SGDLS and CDR2 is YYNGEE. The germline V and J ends were trimmed by 0 bases and 3 bases, with 11 bases remaining between them. These data are taken from a study of cytomegalovirus exposure and HLA in healthy donors. Study background: Counted in an early data release were about 85 million unique TCRs from HLA-typed donors.

Study-wide results and limits: CMV serostatus was the only recorded immune exposure for donors. A few of the chains that were CMV-associated were confirmed in vitro to be specific for CMV antigens.

The chain combines TRBV9 with TRBJ2-3; tentatively, D is TRBD1 (5 bases). The sequencing sample was made of PBMCs. The sequence was collected from a woman in her forties in good health and CMV-seropositive. The CDR3 nucleotides are TGTGCCAGCAGCGTAGACGGCAGGGTAACAGATACGCAGTATTTT. This sequence encodes CASSVDGRVTDTQYF.